Listed below are T cell receptor beta chains from one sample, sequenced in a study of OX40 agonist ivuxolimab in advanced cancers. Profiled with immunoSEQ multiplex PCR; TCRdb holds only in-frame clones, not every one. The table records some 60,000 clones, approximately 90% of them present only once. Here the sequenced sample was CD4+ or CD8+ T cells sorted from blood, taken in a trial of the OX40 agonist ivuxolimab. The source of these receptors is an adult with an advanced solid tumor such as melanoma, head and neck, liver or kidney cancer. Each CDR3 is given with its conserved first and last residue. Rows give clone size only sometimes, using once, few, many, or a class for an expanded clone.

TRBJ1-2 | . | TRBV7-6 | CASSLSGANYGYTF
TRBJ2-5 | . | TRBV7-6 | CASSLNKRGETQYF
TRBJ2-7 | . | TRBV4-1 | CASSQEGGMKGEQYF
TRBJ1-4 | . | TRBV6-5 | CASSYETGLNEKLFF
TRBJ2-3 | . | TRBV7-2 | CASSLAPLAGFTDTQYF
TRBJ2-7 | . | TRBV5-1 | CASSLGYEQYF
TRBJ2-1 | . | TRBV4-3 | CASSQDKWGSDEQFF
TRBJ2-5 | once | TRBV6-1 | CASSVTGGASGETQYF
TRBJ2-5 | . | TRBV5-6 | CASSYRTGGRETQYF
TRBJ1-6 | . | TRBV4-3 | CASSQDRSYNSPLHF
TRBJ1-2 | . | TRBV5-1 | CASSLQAGHDGYTF
TRBJ2-1 | . | TRBV7-6 | CASSLGGRDRIYNEQFF
TRBJ2-2 | . | TRBV9 | CASSPKIGELFF
TRBJ2-1 | . | TRBV25-1 | CATKFSDEQFF
TRBJ2-1 | . | TRBV11-2 | CASSLDLTNEQFF
TRBJ1-3 | . | TRBV6-1 | CASRDSSGNTIYF